These T cell receptor beta chains were read from a single sample in a study of sequential checkpoint blockade in melanoma. This table comes from immunoSEQ multiplex PCR, and its TCRdb copy is limited to in-frame clones, with some not included. The table shows about 37,000 clones, with more than 25% occurring only once. The sequenced sample was tumor tissue (inferred from file names), obtained from a patient given nivolumab and ipilimumab in sequence. These receptors all come from a human donor with melanoma. Both conserved end residues are part of each CDR3. Each record gives: clone size, J gene, D gene, V gene, CDR3 DNA, CDR3 protein. D genes are given only for firm matches. Expanded clones are given a class, and other clones once, few, many or no size at all.

>few|TRBJ2-7|TRBD1|TRBV6-8
TGTGCCAGCAGTTACCGGACAGGGGGCTACGAGCAGTACTTC
CASSYRTGGYEQYF
>NA|TRBJ2-7|TRBD2|TRBV19
TGTGCCAGTCGGGGGGGTCGTGGGTCCTACGAGCAGTACTTC
CASRGGRGSYEQYF
>few|TRBJ2-3|TRBD2|TRBV6-8
TGTGCCAGCACCCTGGCGGGGGATCGCACAGATACGCAGTATTTT
CASTLAGDRTDTQYF
>few|TRBJ2-5|NA|TRBV11-3
TGTGCCAGCAGCTTCAAGGGGGACTACCAAGAGACCCAGTACTTC
CASSFKGDYQETQYF
>few|TRBJ2-7|TRBD2|TRBV15
TGTGCCACCAGCAGATTAACGGGACTAGCTCCCGAGCAGTACTTC
CATSRLTGLAPEQYF
>NA|TRBJ2-2|NA|TRBV29-1
TGCAGCGGCCTCTGGGAAGGTACAGATAGCACCGGGGAGCTGTTTTTT
CSGLWEGTDSTGELFF
>NA|TRBJ2-1|NA|TRBV18
TGTGCCAGCTCCCTACAGGGTTCCGGCGAGCAGTTCTTC
CASSLQGSGEQFF
>NA|TRBJ1-5|NA|TRBV5-1
TGCGCCAGCAGCACGGGGGAAGGGAGCAATCAGCCCCAGCATTTT
CASSTGEGSNQPQHF
>once|TRBJ1-2|NA|TRBV19
TGTGCCAGTAGCTTGGGCAGCTTTTATGGCTACACCTTC
CASSLGSFYGYTF
>NA|TRBJ2-3|NA|TRBV28
TGTGCCAGCAGTTTACGCGCTCTAAGCACAGATACGCAGTATTTT
CASSLRALSTDTQYF
>NA|TRBJ2-1|TRBD1|TRBV11-3
TGTGCCAGCAGCCCGGGACAGGGGGAGGGCGATGAGCAGTTCTTC
CASSPGQGEGDEQFF
>NA|TRBJ2-6|NA|TRBV14
TGTGCCAGCAGCCAAGTACTTTCTGGGGCCAACGTCCTGACTTTC
CASSQVLSGANVLTF
>NA|TRBJ1-5|TRBD1|TRBV18
TGTGCCAGCTCACCACAGGACAGGGAACAGCCCCAGCATTTT
CASSPQDREQPQHF
>few|TRBJ2-7|TRBD1|TRBV11-3
TGTGCCAGCAGCATGGTCATAGGGACAGGGACGTCCTACGAGCAGTACTTC
CASSMVIGTGTSYEQYF
>NA|TRBJ2-3|NA|TRBV6-8
TGTGCCAGCAGTTTGGGCCCCGGGGCTGGTACGCAGTATTTT
CASSLGPGAGTQYF
>NA|TRBJ1-4|NA|TRBV18
TGTGCCAGCTCGGCCAGACAAGAAAAACTGTTTTTT
CASSARQEKLFF
>NA|TRBJ2-7|NA|TRBV18
TGTGCCAGCTCAGCCGACGAGGACGACGTCTACGAGCAGTACTTC
CASSADEDDVYEQYF
>NA|TRBJ1-1|NA|TRBV19
TGTGCCAGTAGGTGGGGGCACTTCTACATGAACACTGAAGCTTTCTTT
CASRWGHFYMNTEAFF
>NA|TRBJ2-2|NA|TRBV30
TGTGCCTGGCATGGGACAAGAGGGGAGCTGTTTTTT
CAWHGTRGELFF
>NA|TRBJ1-2|NA|TRBV5-1
TGCGCCAGCAGCCCGGGGGGGCCAACCAACTATGGCTACACCTTC
CASSPGGPTNYGYTF
>NA|TRBJ1-3|TRBD1|TRBV29-1
TGCAGCGTGGGGACAGGGGGAAACACCATATATTTT
CSVGTGGNTIYF
>NA|TRBJ1-4|NA|TRBV30
TGTGCCTGGGAAGAGGCACACCGGGAAAAACTGTTTTTT
CAWEEAHREKLFF
>NA|TRBJ1-2|TRBD1|TRBV19
TGTGCCAGTAGTACCGGACAGGGGTATTACTATGGCTACACCTTC
CASSTGQGYYYGYTF
>many|TRBJ2-3|NA|TRBV11-3
TGTGCCAGCAGCTTAGTGGGGGACTGGTCGGATACGCAGTATTTT
CASSLVGDWSDTQYF
>NA|TRBJ1-1|TRBD1|TRBV5-1
TGCGCCAGCAGCTTGGACGTGAGGGGGCTAAACACTGAAGCTTTCTTT
CASSLDVRGLNTEAFF
>NA|TRBJ2-5|TRBD2|TRBV18
TGTGCCAGCTCGGAGCCTAGCGGCTCCGGGGAGACCCAGTACTTC
CASSEPSGSGETQYF
>few|TRBJ2-7|TRBD2|TRBV11-3
TGTGCCAGCAGCTTGGGGCTAGCGGGAGACGAGCAGTACTTC
CASSLGLAGDEQYF